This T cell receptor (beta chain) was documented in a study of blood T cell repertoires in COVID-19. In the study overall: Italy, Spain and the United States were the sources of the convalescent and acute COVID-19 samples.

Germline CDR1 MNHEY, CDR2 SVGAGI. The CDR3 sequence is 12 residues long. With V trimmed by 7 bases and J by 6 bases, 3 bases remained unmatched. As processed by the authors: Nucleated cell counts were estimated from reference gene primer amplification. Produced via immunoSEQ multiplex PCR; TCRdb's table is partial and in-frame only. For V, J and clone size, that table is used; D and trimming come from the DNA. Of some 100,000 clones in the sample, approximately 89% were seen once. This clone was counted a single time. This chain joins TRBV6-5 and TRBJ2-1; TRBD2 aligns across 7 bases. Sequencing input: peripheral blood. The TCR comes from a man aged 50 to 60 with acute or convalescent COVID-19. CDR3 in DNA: TGTGCCAGCAAGGGGACTACCAATGAGCAGTTCTTC. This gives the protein CASKGTTNEQFF.